The present T cell receptor (beta chain) was sequenced within a study of radiation and T cells in renal cell carcinoma. With regard to this clone: Its antigen is unidentified.

Method: immunoSEQ multiplex PCR; TCRdb's copy keeps in-frame clones and lacks some. The table has 130,000 or so clones, approximately 82% seen once. The time point here: baseline pretreatment blood. The treatment is: 15 Gy SBRT to primary tumor, nephrectomy 4 weeks later. Blood was sampled at baseline, 2 weeks and 4 weeks after SBRT. Notes on the study in general: Pretreatment tumor biopsies were lacking, so baseline clonotypes are unknown.

Germline V gene sequence: CDR1 SGHRS, CDR2 YFSETQ. The CDR3 has 18 amino acids. V gave up 2 bases and J gave up 4 bases; unmatched junction bases: 15. The sample in question was blood, obtained from a patient whose treatment included radiotherapy and nephrectomy. The origin of this receptor is a woman between 50 and 59 years old with renal cell carcinoma. The chain has TRBV5-1 and TRBJ2-7, with 10 bases matching TRBD2. DNA of the CDR3: TGCGCCAGCAGCTTAGGGCTAGCGGGAGTCAATTTCGTGTACGAGCAGTACTTC. Its translation is CASSLGLAGVNFVYEQYF.